Listed here are 12 T cell receptor beta chains from one sample, sequenced in a study of CD8 T cells in Susac syndrome. Roughly 0.5 to 1 ug RNA was reverse transcribed with random hexamers. TCRdb independently ran MiXCR on the immunoSEQ multiplex PCR reads; one entry per CDR3 protein. The sample lists approximately 26,000 distinct CDR3 sequences; 94% were seen once. The source material was CD8+ T cells from PBMCs. The receptors shown here come from a human donor in good health.

V is TRBV27 and J is TRBJ2-7; D is possibly TRBD1 (6 bases). Germline CDR1 and CDR2: MNHEY and SMNVEV (reference sequence). The CDR3 is 14 residues long. Trimming cost V 5 bases and J 5 bases, with 16 bases left between them. CDR3 sequence: CASSPYPRGDEQYF. CDR3 in DNA: TGTGCCAGCAGTCCCTACCCCAGGGGCGACGAGCAGTACTTC.

This chain links TRBV5-1 with TRBJ2-7, with unresolved D. V was cut by 2 bases and J by 0 bases, with 6 bases left in between. CDR3 size: 13 residues. Germline V CDR1 and CDR2: SGHRS, YFSETQ. CDR3 sequence reads: CASSFSASYEQYF. The CDR3 region has the DNA TGCGCCAGCAGCTTCAGCGCCTCCTACGAGCAGTACTTC.

The chain joins TRBV7-8 to TRBJ1-2; TRBD1 agrees at 9 bases. CDR3 length: 17 residues. In germline, CDR1 is SGHVS, CDR2 FQNEAQ. V was clipped by 5 bases and J by 2 bases; unmatched bases: 12. The CDR3 nucleotides are TGTGCCAGCAGCCCCCCCTGGGACAGGGTGGAAAACTATGGCTACACCTTC. It specifies CASSPPWDRVENYGYTF.

The chain links TRBV13 to TRBJ2-5; TRBD2 matches at 15 bases. From germline, CDR1 is PRHDT and CDR2 FYEKMQ (reference sequence). The ends lost 5 bases at V and 2 bases at J; junction bases unmatched: 9. The CDR3 runs 18 residues. CDR3 sequence: CASSNWTSGGAVQETQYF. DNA of the CDR3: TGTGCCAGCAGCAACTGGACTAGCGGGGGGGCCGTTCAAGAGACCCAGTACTTC.

CDR3: CSARASSGGNYYEQYF. The CDR3 DNA follows: TGCAGTGCTAGAGCGTCTAGCGGGGGTAATTACTACGAGCAGTACTTC. The rearrangement links TRBV20-1 to TRBJ2-7; 10 bases agree with TRBD2. CDR1 DFQATT and CDR2 SNEGSKA come from the germline V gene (reference sequence). V lost 1 base to trimming and J lost 3 bases; unmatched junction nucleotides: 9. The CDR3 consists of 16 residues.

This chain links TRBV5-6 with TRBJ2-2; D is unclear. Trimming stripped 0 bases from V and 11 bases from J, with 14 bases between. CDR3 length: 14 amino acids. From germline, CDR1 is SGHDT and CDR2 YYEEEE. CDR3 in DNA: TGTGCCAGCAGCTTGGCCCGCATAGAAGGAGAGCTGTTTTTT. It encodes CASSLARIEGELFF. The full variable domain, with the rest looked up from reference TRBV5-6 and TRBJ2-2, is DAGVTQSPTHLIKTRGQQVTLRCSPKSGHDTVSWYQQALGQGPQFIFQYYEEEERQRGNFPDRFSGHQFPNYSSELNVNALLLGDSALYLCASSLARIEGELFFGEGSRLTVL.

This chain links TRBV5-4 with TRBJ1-2; no reliable D call. Trimming pared 3 bases from V and 3 bases from J, leaving 12 bases between. CDR1 is SGHNT, CDR2 YYREEE, per germline (reference sequence). The length of the CDR3 is 14 residues. The CDR3 sequence: CASSSPTEYYGYTF. Written as DNA, the CDR3 is TGTGCCAGCAGCTCTCCGACGGAGTACTATGGCTACACCTTC.

V and J are TRBV20-1 and TRBJ2-3; D is unresolved. Per germline, CDR1 DFQATT and CDR2 SNEGSKA (reference sequence). This CDR3 spans 12 amino acids. V lost 6 bases and J 0 bases, leaving 7 bases between the germline ends. DNA of the CDR3: TGCAGTGCCACGGGTAGCACAGATACGCAGTATTTT. It is translated as CSATGSTDTQYF.

V gene TRBV7-9 combines with J gene TRBJ2-7; no clear D. The CDR3 length is 14 residues. V was clipped by 10 bases and J by 0 bases, with 16 bases between them. CDR1 SEHNR and CDR2 FQNEAQ come from the germline V gene (reference sequence). CDR3 DNA: TGTGCCATCGACCTTGGACGGAACTCCTACGAGCAGTACTTC. Translation gives CAIDLGRNSYEQYF. Combining the CDR3 with reference TRBV7-9 and TRBJ2-7 gives the whole variable domain DTGVSQNPRHKITKRGQNVTFRCDPISEHNRLYWYRQTLGQGPEFLTYFQNEAQLEKSRLLSDRFSAERPKGSFSTLEIQRTEQGDSAMYLCAIDLGRNSYEQYFGPGTRLTVT.

The V and J genes are TRBV6-5 and TRBJ1-2; D not resolved. Germline CDR1 is MNHEY and CDR2 is SVGAGI. V was clipped by 5 bases and J by 6 bases, with 13 bases between them. The CDR3 is made up of 13 amino acids. The CDR3 sequence: CASSNQSRHGYTF. The CDR3 DNA reads as TGTGCCAGCAGTAACCAGAGTAGACATGGCTACACCTTC.

The genes are TRBV27 and TRBJ2-1; no definite D call. The V gene's germline CDR1 is MNHEY and CDR2 SMNVEV (reference sequence). The CDR3 extends over 13 amino acids. V was trimmed by 6 bases and J by 9 bases, leaving 15 bases between them. In DNA, the CDR3 is TGTGCCAGCAGCCTGGGAAGGCACGGTGAGCAGTTCTTC. Protein: CASSLGRHGEQFF.

The V gene is TRBV9, the J gene TRBJ2-7, with 9 nucleotides matching TRBD1. This CDR3 is built from 18 residues. The V gene end was trimmed by 3 bases and the J gene end by 2 bases; junction bases not matched to a gene: 15. Germline V lookup: CDR1 SGDLS, CDR2 YYNGEE. CDR3 in amino acids: CASSGPGQGPNNPYEQYF. The CDR3, as DNA: TGTGCCAGCAGCGGACCGGGACAGGGTCCAAATAATCCCTACGAGCAGTACTTC.